The subject of this entry is one TCR beta chain. The junction departs from germline at one end; a sequencing error may be responsible. Other nucleotide sequences in the sample specify the same CDR3. This CDR3 contains 13 residues. Looked up from germline, CDR1 is SGHTA and CDR2 is FQGNSA. Method: immunoSEQ multiplex PCR; TCRdb's copy keeps in-frame clones and lacks some. The sample has about 51,000 clones; under 90% are singletons. This sample was taken from a study of OX40 agonist ivuxolimab in advanced cancers. This sequence joins TRBV7-2 and TRBJ2-2, with D possibly matching TRBD2 (6 bases). The sequencing here drew on CD4+ or CD8+ T cells sorted from blood, taken in a trial of the OX40 agonist ivuxolimab. The TCR was taken from an adult with an advanced solid tumor such as melanoma, head and neck, liver or kidney cancer. As DNA, the CDR3 is TGCGCCAGCAGCCAAGGGGACTCCGGGGAGCTGTTTTTT. Its translation: CASSQGDSGELFF.